This T cell receptor (beta chain) derives from a study of T cell changes during pregnancy in multiple sclerosis. This clone was seen a few times. The CDR3 runs to 17 residues. Germline V gene sequence: CDR1 MNHNS, CDR2 SASEGT. V lost 0 bases and J lost 5, with 17 bases in between. TCRdb's copy holds only in-frame clones and misses some; the assay was immunoSEQ multiplex PCR. The data contain 95,000 to 100,000 clones, about 92% of them singletons. The sequences come from peripheral blood, collected after pregnancy. This clonotype was sampled from a female donor in good health, enrolled as a control in a pregnancy study. The genes are TRBV6-1 and TRBJ1-5; a possible D gene is TRBD1 (5 bases). The CDR3: CASSEALEGTGDQPQHF. The CDR3 DNA is TGTGCCAGCAGTGAAGCGCTCGAGGGGACGGGGGATCAGCCCCAGCATTTT.